Presented here are 10 T cell receptor beta chains from one specimen sequenced in a study of blood T cell repertoires in COVID-19. Here immunoSEQ multiplex PCR was the method, and the copy in TCRdb shows in-frame clones only, minus some. The data contain approximately 140,000 clones, 80% to 90% of them singletons. The sample taken for sequencing was peripheral blood. These receptors were obtained from a man older than 75 with acute or convalescent COVID-19.

The chain links TRBV12-3 or TRBV12-4 to TRBJ1-2; a weak D match, TRBD1 (5 bases). The CDR3 covers 13 residues. The V and J ends lost 3 bases and 8 bases respectively, with 13 bases between them. CDR3 loop: CASSFSGVGGYTF. The CDR3 DNA is TGTGCCAGCAGTTTTTCGGGGGTAGGAGGCTACACCTTC.

V usage is TRBV4-2 and J usage is TRBJ2-7, with 9 bases that match TRBD1. The ends lost 0 bases at V and 7 bases at J; junction bases unmatched: 7. This CDR3 spans 15 amino acids. Germline V CDR1 and CDR2: LGHNA, YNFKEQ. The CDR3, as DNA: TGTGCCAGCAGCCAAGATAGACAGGGGGTGGGGGAGCAGTACTTC. Translating it yields CASSQDRQGVGEQYF.

This chain connects TRBV5-1 to TRBJ2-3, with 13 bases matching TRBD2. The CDR3 spans 16 residues. The trim removed 7 bases at V and 0 bases at J, leaving 5 bases unmatched. CDR1 and CDR2 (germline): SGHRS, YFSETQ. In DNA, the CDR3 is TGCGCCAGCCGACGGACTAGCGGGAGCAGCACAGATACGCAGTATTTT. Protein product: CASRRTSGSSTDTQYF.

A few counts support this clone. This sequence joins TRBV19 and TRBJ2-7, with 9 bases fitting TRBD1. Trimming took 5 bases from V and 3 from J; bases not matched to a gene: 8. This CDR3 comprises 15 residues. Germline V gene data show CDR1 as LNHDA and CDR2 as SQIVND (reference sequence). The chain's CDR3 is CASSVGTGHGYEQYF. The CDR3 bases are TGTGCCAGTAGTGTTGGGACAGGGCATGGCTACGAGCAGTACTTC.

V and J are TRBV7-9 and TRBJ1-1; 8 bases line up with TRBD1. V lost 5 bases to trimming and J lost 6 bases; unmatched junction nucleotides: 5. The V gene's germline CDR1 is SEHNR and CDR2 FQNEAQ (reference sequence). The CDR3 is 13 amino acids. The CDR3 nucleotides read TGTGCCAGCAGCCGACAGGGGCGAGCTGAAGCTTTCTTT. Translated: CASSRQGRAEAFF.

This chain joins TRBV4-1 and TRBJ2-1; 10 nucleotides align to TRBD2. J gave up 4 bases and V 8 bases, and 11 bases lay outside the gene matches. The CDR3 covers 16 residues. Germline V gene sequence: CDR1 MGHRA, CDR2 YSYEKL. The CDR3 DNA reads TGCGCCAGCGGCAACAGCGGGGGGGCGGTATACAATGAGCAGTTCTTC. It is translated as CASGNSGGAVYNEQFF.

The V call is TRBV3-1 (or the pseudogene TRBV3-2), the J call TRBJ2-2; D is ambiguous. The CDR3 covers 15 residues. Germline CDR1 and CDR2: LGHDT and YNNKEL (reference sequence). The V and J ends lost 3 bases and 4 bases respectively, with 12 bases between them. CDR3 coding DNA: TGTGCCAGCAGCCAGGTCGCTCGCGTCACCGGGGAGCTGTTTTTT. It specifies CASSQVARVTGELFF.

In nucleotides, the CDR3 is TGTGCCAGCAGCCCGGGACAGGGGACCTATGGCTACACCTTC. Its protein is CASSPGQGTYGYTF. The chain is built from TRBV5-4 and TRBJ1-2; 10 bases align to TRBD1. This CDR3 has 14 residues. The germline CDR1 and CDR2 sequences are SGHNT and YYREEE (reference sequence). Trimming took 4 bases from V and 4 from J; bases not matched to a gene: 4.

This clone was found once. The chain links TRBV5-1 to TRBJ1-1, with 8 bases that match TRBD1. This CDR3 comprises 14 residues. V was pared by 4 bases and J by 8 bases, with 10 bases of the junction left unmatched. Germline CDR1 is SGHRS and CDR2 is YFSETQ. The CDR3 loop is CASSAWDRPGEAFF. In nucleotides, the CDR3 is TGCGCCAGCAGCGCCTGGGACAGGCCGGGGGAAGCTTTCTTT.

This chain joins TRBV21-1 and TRBJ2-5; TRBD2 is the table's D call and was not checked against the DNA. TRBV21-1 is classified as a pseudogene. This CDR3 has 15 residues. CDR3: CATHWGRGGQETQYF. Written as DNA, the CDR3 is TGTGCAACCCATTGGGGTAGGGGGGGACAAGAGACCCAGTACTTC.